Reported below is one T cell receptor (beta chain). No antigen is known for it. Unique molecular identifiers were present on cDNA, and template switching added a universal primer site. TCRdb re-derived calls from the 5' RACE reads in MiXCR, one entry per CDR3 protein. The repertoire holds under 250,000 distinct CDR3 sequences, with around 8.1% as singletons. Germline CDR1 is SGHDN and CDR2 is FVKESK. Trimming removed 6 bases from V and 4 bases from J, with 19 bases in between. CDR3 length equals 16 residues. These data originate in a study of identical twins. General study results and limits: Surplus twin overlap in beta out-of-frame sequences was less pronounced. There were fewer insertions in abundant cord blood beta clonotypes, but memory repertoires showed no such pattern. Researchers reported excess low generation probability among twin-shared out-of-frame alpha sequences.

These data were also reused for a study on yellow fever vaccine responses in identical twins.

The TCR was taken from a woman aged 18-29 years in good health. Source material: memory (CD45RO+) T cells sorted from blood. The chain links TRBV14 to TRBJ2-1, with D perhaps matching TRBD2 (5 bases). CDR3 sequence reads: CASRLETRRTYNEQFF. The CDR3 DNA reads TGTGCCAGCAGGCTTGAAACTAGACGGACTTACAATGAGCAGTTCTTC.